This T cell receptor beta chain was identified during a study of neurological immune-mediated disorders. Findings and caveats of the study: Among 34 multiple sclerosis patients, 18 had repertoires that phylogenetic grouping placed in one related-CDR3 cluster, a possible signature.

The germline V gene encodes CDR1 MNHEY and CDR2 SVGAGI. The CDR3 has 16 residues. Losses at the gene ends were 6 bases for V and 2 bases for J; bases not matched to a gene: 7. By 5'RACE with 10-nucleotide random UMIs, the cDNA was made. TCRdb itself ran the 5' RACE reads through MiXCR, one entry per CDR3 protein. The sample contains 40,000 to 50,000 distinct CDR3 sequences, about 2% of which appear only once. This clonotype was observed many times. Its antigen is as yet unknown. This TCR came from a woman aged 40-49 years with multiple sclerosis. This chain uses TRBV6-5 with TRBJ2-2; 9 bases fit TRBD1. Sequencing input: PBMCs. This CDR3 is CASSQETGGNTGELFF. For the CDR3, the DNA is TGTGCCAGCAGCCAAGAGACAGGGGGTAACACCGGGGAGCTGTTTTTT.